The 27 T cell receptor beta chains in this list originate from one sample, sequenced in a study of control samples from healthy donors and cancer patients. TCRdb keeps only in-frame clones here, not all; method: immunoSEQ multiplex PCR. This sample has about 83,000 clones; roughly 91% occur once, and the top ten carry roughly 15%. Sequencing was performed on blood. Receptor source: a man over 45 in good health.

The V and J genes are TRBV6-5 and TRBJ2-7, with 7 bases identical to TRBD1. The CDR3 spans 14 residues. Unmatched junction bases numbered 11, after V lost 6 bases and J lost 6 bases. Germline V gene sequence: CDR1 MNHEY, CDR2 SVGAGI. The CDR3 region is CASRPTGTLTEQYF. CDR3 coding DNA: TGTGCCAGCAGACCGACAGGGACCCTAACCGAGCAGTACTTC.

This clone was seen only once. V usage is TRBV4-3 and J usage is TRBJ2-1; 7 nucleotides align to TRBD1. The J segment lost 4 bases and the V segment lost 0 bases, leaving 3 bases of the junction unmatched. Looked up from germline, CDR1 is LGHNA and CDR2 is YSLEER. The length of the CDR3 is 15 residues. DNA of the CDR3: TGCGCCAGCAGCCAAGACTGGGACAGTTACAATGAGCAGTTCTTC. It translates to CASSQDWDSYNEQFF.

A word on this clone: This CDR3 is also generated by other DNA sequences in the sample. The rearrangement joins TRBV24-1 to TRBJ2-3, with TRBD1 matching 7 bases. This CDR3 spans 15 amino acids. J was trimmed by 5 bases and V by 3 bases; bases with no gene match: 7. In germline, CDR1 is KGHDR, CDR2 SFDVKD. CDR3 bases: TGTGCCACCAGTGATCCCGGACAGGTCGGAGATACGCAGTATTTT. This sequence encodes CATSDPGQVGDTQYF.

The V and J genes are TRBV7-6 and TRBJ2-7, with TRBD1 identical over 10 bases. The CDR3 spans 16 residues. J lost 6 bases, V lost 3 bases, and 11 bases had no gene match. Germline assignment: CDR1 SGHVS and CDR2 FNYEAQ. The CDR3 region has the DNA TGTGCCAGCAGCTTCGGGACAGGGGCAAGTCCCCTCGAGCAGTACTTC. This translates into CASSFGTGASPLEQYF.

This clone was seen a single time. This chain joins TRBV5-1 and TRBJ2-2; D remains unclear. The germline gives CDR1 SGHRS, CDR2 YFSETQ. The ends were cut back, 3 bases at V and 2 bases at J, with 11 bases in the middle. This CDR3 comprises 15 residues. The CDR3 bases are TGCGCCAGCAGCTCGGTAGGCGATAACACCGGGGAGCTGTTTTTT. Residues: CASSSVGDNTGELFF.

The rearrangement joins TRBV18 to TRBJ2-1; D is perhaps TRBD1 (5 bases). The CDR3 runs to 14 residues. CDR1 and CDR2 from the germline V gene are KGHSH and LQKENI. Trimming took off 2 bases at V and 7 bases at J, with 12 bases between the two ends. CDR3 loop: CASSPRGDINEQFF. The CDR3 DNA reads as TGTGCCAGCTCACCAAGGGGCGATATAAATGAGCAGTTCTTC.

This sequence joins TRBV6-5 and TRBJ1-6; the D gene is possibly TRBD1 (5 bases). The CDR3 length is 14 residues. Looked up from germline, CDR1 is MNHEY and CDR2 is SVGAGI. Between the trimmed V and J ends, which lost 7 bases and 7 bases, there was a span of 14 bases. The CDR3 nucleotides are TGTGCCAGCACTACTCTCGGGGGAAATTCACCCCTCCACTTT. Translating it yields CASTTLGGNSPLHF.

This chain links TRBV9 with TRBJ2-5; 9 bases fit TRBD2. The CDR3 spans 14 residues. CDR1 and CDR2 (germline): SGDLS, YYNGEE. V dropped 3 bases and J dropped 4; count of bases not matched to a gene: 4. CDR3 region: CASSGPRGGETQYF. CDR3 sequence (DNA): TGTGCCAGCAGCGGACCGCGGGGGGGAGAGACCCAGTACTTC.

The genes are TRBV3-1 (or the pseudogene TRBV3-2) and TRBJ2-3; 10 nucleotides line up with TRBD1. CDR1 is LGHDT, CDR2 YNNKEL, per germline (reference sequence). V lost 4 bases and J lost 0; bases outside the gene matches: 7. The CDR3 length is 17 residues. CDR3 sequence reads: CASSLLGQGGSTDTQYF. DNA for the CDR3: TGTGCCAGCAGCCTCCTCGGACAGGGGGGTAGCACAGATACGCAGTATTTT.

CDR3 sequence: CASSVPPPGGVNEQYF. The CDR3 bases are TGTGCCAGCAGTGTCCCACCCCCAGGGGGCGTCAACGAGCAGTACTTC. The chain links TRBV28 to TRBJ2-7, with 8 bases fitting TRBD1. The germline CDR1 and CDR2 sequences are MDHEN and SYDVKM. The ends lost 5 bases at V and 5 bases at J; junction bases unmatched: 14. The CDR3 extends over 16 amino acids. Combining the CDR3 with reference TRBV28 and TRBJ2-7 gives the whole variable domain DVKVTQSSRYLVKRTGEKVFLECVQDMDHENMFWYRQDPGLGLRLIYFSYDVKMKEKGDIPEGYSVSREKKERFSLILESASTNQTSMYLCASSVPPPGGVNEQYFGPGTRLTVT.

The V call is TRBV6-6, the J call TRBJ1-1; no clear D. This CDR3 spans 15 amino acids. Germline V gene sequence: CDR1 MNHNY, CDR2 SVGAGI (reference sequence). Trimming took off 4 bases at V and 5 bases at J, with 17 bases between the two ends. DNA for the CDR3: TGTGCCAGCAGTTGGCGGGCCCCGCCGGGGACTGAAGCTTTCTTT. It is translated as CASSWRAPPGTEAFF.

The CDR3 is CASSSGSSYNSPLHF. In DNA, the CDR3 is TGTGCCAGTAGTTCCGGGAGCTCCTATAATTCACCCCTCCACTTT. The rearrangement joins TRBV19 to TRBJ1-6; D uncertain. Germline V gene data show CDR1 as LNHDA and CDR2 as SQIVND (reference sequence). The CDR3 has 15 residues. V lost 5 bases to trimming and J lost 0 bases, with 8 bases between them. Supplemented by reference TRBV19 and TRBJ1-6, the full variable domain reads DGGITQSPKYLFRKEGQNVTLSCEQNLNHDAMYWYRQDPGQGLRLIYYSQIVNDFQKGDIAEGYSVSREKKESFPLTVTSAQKNPTAFYLCASSSGSSYNSPLHFGNGTRLTVT.

The chain uses TRBV29-1 and TRBJ2-7; TRBD1 aligns across 7 bases. The V segment lost 6 bases and the J segment 0 bases; nucleotides outside the gene matches: 5. Per germline, CDR1 SQVTM and CDR2 ANQGSEA. The CDR3 covers 13 residues. The CDR3 here is CSVPGQSSYEQYF. The CDR3 bases are TGCAGCGTACCGGGACAGAGCTCCTACGAGCAGTACTTC.

The chain has TRBV7-9 and TRBJ1-2; a weak D match, TRBD1 (5 bases). Germline assignment: CDR1 SEHNR and CDR2 FQNEAQ (reference sequence). The CDR3 is 13 amino acids. Trimming stripped 5 bases from V and 2 bases from J, with 9 bases between. The CDR3: CASSVGDNYGYTF. Written as DNA, the CDR3 is TGTGCCAGCAGCGTGGGGGACAACTATGGCTACACCTTC.

The genes are TRBV6-6 and TRBJ1-1; weak D call: TRBD1 (5 bases). The CDR3 spans 16 residues. V dropped 2 bases and J dropped 8 bases, with 21 bases sitting between them. From germline, CDR1 is MNHNY and CDR2 SVGAGI (reference sequence). CDR3 nucleotides: TGTGCCAGCAGTTACGCGAGTGGCGGGGGGGAGTCGGAAGCTTTCTTT. Its translation is CASSYASGGGESEAFF.

The rearrangement joins TRBV11-2 to TRBJ1-2; D is undetermined. The germline CDR1 and CDR2 sequences are SGHAT and FQNNGV. The CDR3 loop spans 14 amino acids. Trimming took off 4 bases at V and 8 bases at J, with 17 bases between the two ends. The CDR3 region is CASSSGLPPWGYTF. DNA for the CDR3: TGTGCCAGCAGCTCTGGACTGCCCCCATGGGGCTACACCTTC. The full variable domain, rest sourced from reference TRBV11-2 and TRBJ1-2, is EAGVAQSPRYKIIEKRQSVAFWCNPISGHATLYWYQQILGQGPKLLIQFQNNGVVDDSQLPKDRFSAERLKGVDSTLKIQPAKLEDSAVYLCASSSGLPPWGYTFGSGTRLTVV.

The chain employs TRBV4-1 and TRBJ1-4, with 12 bases identical to TRBD1. Looked up from germline, CDR1 is MGHRA and CDR2 is YSYEKL. CDR3 length equals 17 residues. V shed 0 bases and J 13 bases; nucleotides not matched to a gene: 12. The CDR3 loop reads CASSQDRGGQGALGLFF. The CDR3 DNA follows: TGCGCCAGCAGCCAAGATAGAGGGGGACAGGGGGCATTAGGACTGTTTTTT.

V and J are TRBV6-5 and TRBJ2-7; TRBD1 aligns across 9 bases. Per germline, CDR1 MNHEY and CDR2 SVGAGI. The CDR3 length is 13 residues. V was pared by 6 bases and J by 3 bases, with 3 bases of the junction left unmatched. Written as DNA, the CDR3 is TGTGCCAGCAGGGGGACAGGGAGCTACGAGCAGTACTTC. Protein: CASRGTGSYEQYF.

The genes are TRBV7-6 and TRBJ1-1, with 9 bases fitting TRBD1. J was trimmed by 5 bases and V by 5 bases; bases with no gene match: 12. The germline V gene has CDR1 SGHVS and CDR2 FNYEAQ. The CDR3 has 16 residues. CDR3 in DNA: TGTGCCAGCAGCGCCAACCCGGGACAGGGTGGGACTGAAGCTTTCTTT. It encodes CASSANPGQGGTEAFF.

Worth noting for this clone: The junction and the germline gene differ at one end; a read error may be behind it. The gene calls are TRBV18 and TRBJ1-1, with 7 bases aligning to TRBD1. This CDR3 is 14 amino acids long. The V gene's germline CDR1 is KGHSH and CDR2 LQKENI. As DNA, the CDR3 is TGTGCCAGCTCCCCACAGGGGTTAGGAACTGAAGCTTTCTTT. This translates into CASSPQGLGTEAFF.

J is TRBJ1-5 and V is TRBV5-1, with D possibly being TRBD1 (6 bases). V lost 4 bases to trimming and J lost 3 bases, with 14 bases between them. The germline CDR1 and CDR2 sequences are SGHRS and YFSETQ. This CDR3 region has 15 residues. The CDR3 DNA follows: TGCGCCAGCAGCCCGCAGGGGATGAACAATCAGCCCCAGCATTTT. Protein: CASSPQGMNNQPQHF.

The genes are TRBV2 and TRBJ2-5, with TRBD1 matching 8 bases. The CDR3 consists of 14 residues. From germline, CDR1 is SNHLY and CDR2 FYNNEI. With 6 bases clipped from V and 4 bases from J, the junction kept 7 bases outside the gene matches. The CDR3 sequence: CASRVDRGGETQYF. The CDR3 region has the DNA TGTGCCAGCAGAGTTGACAGGGGAGGAGAGACCCAGTACTTC.

The chain employs TRBV20-1 and TRBJ2-1; perhaps TRBD1 as D (6 bases). Trimming cost V 6 bases and J 8 bases, with 11 bases left between them. The CDR3 runs 11 residues. The V gene's germline CDR1 is DFQATT and CDR2 SNEGSKA (reference sequence). CDR3 sequence: CSAPQGYEQFF. CDR3 bases: TGCAGTGCCCCACAGGGCTATGAGCAGTTCTTC.

The rearrangement links TRBV15 to TRBJ2-7; tentative D call: TRBD1 (6 bases). The CDR3 totals 17 residues. V lost 0 bases, J lost 3 bases, and 18 bases lay in between. The germline gives CDR1 LNHNV, CDR2 YYDKDF (reference sequence). CDR3 in DNA: TGTGCCACCAGCAGAGATCCCGGGACAATGGAAGGCTACGAGCAGTACTTC. Its protein is CATSRDPGTMEGYEQYF.

V is TRBV3-1 (or the pseudogene TRBV3-2) and J is TRBJ1-1; D unclear. V shed 0 bases and J shed 0 bases, with 11 bases lying between them. Germline CDR1 is LGHDT and CDR2 is YNNKEL (reference sequence). There are 16 residues in the CDR3. In nucleotides, the CDR3 is TGTGCCAGCAGCCAAGATTGGAGGCCCATGAACACTGAAGCTTTCTTT. This encodes CASSQDWRPMNTEAFF.

V gene TRBV12-3 or TRBV12-4 combines with J gene TRBJ2-5; D tentatively reads TRBD1 or TRBD2 (6 bases each). V lost 6 bases and J lost 5, with 13 bases in between. The CDR3 consists of 13 residues. CDR3: CASSGQSGETQYF. For the CDR3, the DNA is TGTGCCAGCAGCGGACAGAGCGGGGAGACCCAGTACTTC.

This chain joins TRBV14 and TRBJ1-1; D is perhaps TRBD1 (5 bases). Trimming stripped 4 bases from V and 3 bases from J, with 12 bases between. CDR1 SGHDN and CDR2 FVKESK come from the germline V gene. The CDR3 consists of 14 residues. The CDR3 region has the DNA TGTGCCAGCAGCCGAGCCGGGACGCACACTGAAGCTTTCTTT. This sequence encodes CASSRAGTHTEAFF.